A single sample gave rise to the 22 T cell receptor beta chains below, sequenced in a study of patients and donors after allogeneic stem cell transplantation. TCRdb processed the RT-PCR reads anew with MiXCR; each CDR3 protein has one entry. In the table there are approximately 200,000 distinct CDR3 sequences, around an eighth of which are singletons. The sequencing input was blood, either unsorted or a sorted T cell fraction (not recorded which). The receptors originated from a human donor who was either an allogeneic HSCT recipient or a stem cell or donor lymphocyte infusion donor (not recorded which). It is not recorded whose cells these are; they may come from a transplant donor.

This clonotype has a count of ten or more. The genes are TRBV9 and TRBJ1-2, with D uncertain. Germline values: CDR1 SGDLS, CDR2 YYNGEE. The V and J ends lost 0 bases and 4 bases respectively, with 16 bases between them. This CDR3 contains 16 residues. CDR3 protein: CASSVVARPGSYGYTF. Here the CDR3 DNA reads TGTGCCAGCAGCGTAGTAGCTCGCCCTGGGAGCTATGGCTACACCTTC.

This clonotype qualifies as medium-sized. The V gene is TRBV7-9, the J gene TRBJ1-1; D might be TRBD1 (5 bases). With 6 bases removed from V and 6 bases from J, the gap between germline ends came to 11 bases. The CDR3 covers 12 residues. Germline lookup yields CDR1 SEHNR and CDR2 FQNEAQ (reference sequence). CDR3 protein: CASSSLQAEAFF. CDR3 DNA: TGTGCCAGCAGTTCCCTACAGGCTGAAGCTTTCTTT.

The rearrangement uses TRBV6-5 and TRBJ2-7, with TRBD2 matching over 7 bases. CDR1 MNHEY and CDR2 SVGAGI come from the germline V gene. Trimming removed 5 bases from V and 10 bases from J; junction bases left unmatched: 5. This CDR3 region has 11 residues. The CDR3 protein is CASSRGGVQYF. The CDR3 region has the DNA TGTGCCAGCAGTCGTGGGGGGGTTCAGTACTTC.

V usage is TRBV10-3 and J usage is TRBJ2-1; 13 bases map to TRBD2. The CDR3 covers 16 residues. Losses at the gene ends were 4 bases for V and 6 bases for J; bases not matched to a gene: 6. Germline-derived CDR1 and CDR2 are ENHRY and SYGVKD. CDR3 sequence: CAISGRLAGGGNEQFF. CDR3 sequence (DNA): TGTGCCATCAGTGGCCGACTAGCGGGAGGCGGCAATGAGCAGTTCTTC.

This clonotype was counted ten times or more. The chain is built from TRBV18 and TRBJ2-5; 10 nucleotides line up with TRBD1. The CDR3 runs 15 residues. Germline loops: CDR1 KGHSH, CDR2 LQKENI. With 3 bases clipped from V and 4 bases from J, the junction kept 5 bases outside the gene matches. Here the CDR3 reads CASSPRDRGRETQYF. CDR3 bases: TGTGCCAGCTCACCCCGGGACAGGGGAAGAGAGACCCAGTACTTC.

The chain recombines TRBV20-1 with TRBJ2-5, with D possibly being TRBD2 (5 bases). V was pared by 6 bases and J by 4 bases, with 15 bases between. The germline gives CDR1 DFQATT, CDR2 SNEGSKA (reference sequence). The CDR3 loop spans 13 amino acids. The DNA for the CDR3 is TGCAGTGCGCTTCGGGGTGGAGTAGAGACCCAGTACTTC. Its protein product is CSALRGGVETQYF.

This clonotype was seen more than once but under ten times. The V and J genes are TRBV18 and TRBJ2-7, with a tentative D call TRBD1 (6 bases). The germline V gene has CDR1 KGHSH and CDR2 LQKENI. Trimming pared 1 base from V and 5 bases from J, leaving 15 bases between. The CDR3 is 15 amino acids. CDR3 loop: CASSPLPGRGHEQYF. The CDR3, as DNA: TGTGCCAGCTCACCACTCCCCGGCAGGGGCCACGAGCAGTACTTC.

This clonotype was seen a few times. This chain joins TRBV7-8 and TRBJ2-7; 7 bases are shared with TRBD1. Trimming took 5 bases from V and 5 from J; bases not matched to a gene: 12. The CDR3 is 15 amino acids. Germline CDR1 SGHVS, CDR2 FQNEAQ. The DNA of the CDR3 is TGTGCCAGCAGCATGCCGCACAGGGGAGCTAACGAGCAGTACTTC. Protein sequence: CASSMPHRGANEQYF. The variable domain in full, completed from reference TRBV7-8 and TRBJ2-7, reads GAGVSQSPRYKVAKRGQDVALRCDPISGHVSLFWYQQALGQGPEFLTYFQNEAQLDKSGLPSDRFFAERPEGSVSTLKIQRTQQEDSAVYLCASSMPHRGANEQYFGPGTRLTVT.

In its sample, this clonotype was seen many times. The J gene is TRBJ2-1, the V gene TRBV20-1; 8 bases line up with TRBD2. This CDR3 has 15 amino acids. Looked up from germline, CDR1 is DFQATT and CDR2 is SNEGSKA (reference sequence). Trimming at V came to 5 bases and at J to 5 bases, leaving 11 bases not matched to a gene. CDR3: CSAPAPGLGHNEQFF. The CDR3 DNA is TGCAGTGCTCCGGCACCGGGACTAGGACACAATGAGCAGTTCTTC.

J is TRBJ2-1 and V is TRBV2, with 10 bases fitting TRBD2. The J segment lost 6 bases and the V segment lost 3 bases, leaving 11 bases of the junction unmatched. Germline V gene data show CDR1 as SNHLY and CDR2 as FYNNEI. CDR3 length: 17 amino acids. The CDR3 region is CASSDPSGSAWANEQFF. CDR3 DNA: TGTGCCAGCAGTGATCCTAGCGGGAGTGCCTGGGCCAATGAGCAGTTCTTC.

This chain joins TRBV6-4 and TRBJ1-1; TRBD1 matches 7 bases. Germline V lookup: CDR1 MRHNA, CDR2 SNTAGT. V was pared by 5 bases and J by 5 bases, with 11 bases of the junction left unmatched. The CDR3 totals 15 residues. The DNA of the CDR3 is TGTGCCAGCAGTAGAGAGGGGGCTGTTGGAACTGAAGCTTTCTTT. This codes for CASSREGAVGTEAFF.

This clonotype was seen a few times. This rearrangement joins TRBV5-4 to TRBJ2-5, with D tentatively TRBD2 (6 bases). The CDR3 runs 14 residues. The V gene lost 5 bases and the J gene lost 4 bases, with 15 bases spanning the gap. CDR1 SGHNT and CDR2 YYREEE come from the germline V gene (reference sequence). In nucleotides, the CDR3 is TGTGCCAGCAGTCTCCGGGACTCCCCAGAGACCCAGTACTTC. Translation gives CASSLRDSPETQYF.

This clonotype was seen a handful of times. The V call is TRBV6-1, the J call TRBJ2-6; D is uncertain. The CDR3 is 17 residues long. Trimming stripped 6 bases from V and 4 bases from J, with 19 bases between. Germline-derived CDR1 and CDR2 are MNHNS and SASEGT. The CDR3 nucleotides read TGTGCCAGCAGCGTAACATCCCCTTGGGCCGGGGCCAACGTCCTGACTTTC. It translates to CASSVTSPWAGANVLTF.

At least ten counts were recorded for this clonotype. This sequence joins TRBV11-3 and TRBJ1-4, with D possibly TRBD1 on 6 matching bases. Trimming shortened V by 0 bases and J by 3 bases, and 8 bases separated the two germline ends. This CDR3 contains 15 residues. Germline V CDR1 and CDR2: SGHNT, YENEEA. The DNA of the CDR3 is TGTGCCAGCAGCTTAGACGGGACACCTAATGAAAAACTGTTTTTT. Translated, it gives CASSLDGTPNEKLFF. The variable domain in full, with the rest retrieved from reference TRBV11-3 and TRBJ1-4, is EAGVVQSPRYKIIEKKQPVAFWCNPISGHNTLYWYLQNLGQGPELLIRYENEEAVDDSQLPKDRFSAERLKGVDSTLKIQPAELGDSAVYLCASSLDGTPNEKLFFGSGTQLSVL.

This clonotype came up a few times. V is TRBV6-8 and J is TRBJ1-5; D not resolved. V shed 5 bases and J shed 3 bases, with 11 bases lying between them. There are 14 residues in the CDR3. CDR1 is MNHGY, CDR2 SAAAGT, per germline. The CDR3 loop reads CASSTPRNNQPQHF. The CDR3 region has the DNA TGTGCCAGCAGTACCCCCAGGAACAATCAGCCCCAGCATTTT.

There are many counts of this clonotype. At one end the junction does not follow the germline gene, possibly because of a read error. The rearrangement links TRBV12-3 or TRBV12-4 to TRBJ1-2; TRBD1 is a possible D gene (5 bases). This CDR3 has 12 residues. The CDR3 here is CASSLDSYGYTF. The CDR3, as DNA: TGTGCCAGCAGCTTAGACAGCTATGGCTACACCTTC.

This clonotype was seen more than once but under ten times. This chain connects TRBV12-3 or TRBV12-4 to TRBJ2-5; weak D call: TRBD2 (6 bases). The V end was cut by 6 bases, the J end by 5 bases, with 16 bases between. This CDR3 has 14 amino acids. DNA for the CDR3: TGTGCCAGCAGAAACTCCGGGGCGGGGGAGACCCAGTACTTC. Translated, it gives CASRNSGAGETQYF.

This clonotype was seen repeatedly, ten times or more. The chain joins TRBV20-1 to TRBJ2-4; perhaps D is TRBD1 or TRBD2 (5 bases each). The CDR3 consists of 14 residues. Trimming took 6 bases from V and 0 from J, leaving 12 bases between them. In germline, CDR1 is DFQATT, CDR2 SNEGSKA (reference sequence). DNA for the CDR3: TGCAGTGCCCCGAGGGACGGAGCCAAAAACATTCAGTACTTC. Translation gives CSAPRDGAKNIQYF.

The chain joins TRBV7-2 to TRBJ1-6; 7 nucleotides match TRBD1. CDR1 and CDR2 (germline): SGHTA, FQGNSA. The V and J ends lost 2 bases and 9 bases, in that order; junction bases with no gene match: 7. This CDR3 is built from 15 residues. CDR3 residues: CASSLRQGMSSPLHF. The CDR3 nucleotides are TGTGCCAGCAGCTTACGACAGGGCATGAGTTCACCCCTCCACTTT.

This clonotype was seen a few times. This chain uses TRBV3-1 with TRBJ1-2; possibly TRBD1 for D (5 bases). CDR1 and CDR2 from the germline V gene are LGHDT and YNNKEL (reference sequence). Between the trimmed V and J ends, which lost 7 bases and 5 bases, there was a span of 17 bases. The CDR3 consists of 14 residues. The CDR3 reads CASTTQDGGYGYTF. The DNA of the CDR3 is TGTGCCAGCACCACGCAGGACGGGGGATATGGCTACACCTTC.

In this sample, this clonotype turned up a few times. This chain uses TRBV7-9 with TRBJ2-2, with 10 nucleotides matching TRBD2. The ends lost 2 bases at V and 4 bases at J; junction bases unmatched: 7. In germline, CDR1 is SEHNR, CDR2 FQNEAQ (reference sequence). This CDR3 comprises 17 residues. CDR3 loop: CASSLLLLAGGTGELFF. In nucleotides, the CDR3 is TGTGCCAGCAGCTTACTTCTCTTAGCGGGAGGCACCGGGGAGCTGTTTTTT.

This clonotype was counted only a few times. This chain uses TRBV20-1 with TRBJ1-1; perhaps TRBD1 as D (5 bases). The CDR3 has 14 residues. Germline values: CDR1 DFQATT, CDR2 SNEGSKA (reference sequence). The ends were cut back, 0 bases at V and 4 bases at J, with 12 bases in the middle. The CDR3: CSAREQVIGTEAFF. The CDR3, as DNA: TGCAGTGCTAGAGAACAGGTGATTGGCACTGAAGCTTTCTTT.